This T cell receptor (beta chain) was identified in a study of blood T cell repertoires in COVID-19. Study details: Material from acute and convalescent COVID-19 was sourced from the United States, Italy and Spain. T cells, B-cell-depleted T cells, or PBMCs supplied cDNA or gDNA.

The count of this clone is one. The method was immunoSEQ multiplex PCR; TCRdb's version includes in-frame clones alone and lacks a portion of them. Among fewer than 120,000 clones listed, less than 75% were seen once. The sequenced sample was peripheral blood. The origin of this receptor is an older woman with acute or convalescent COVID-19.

In nucleotides, the CDR3 is TGCGCCAGCAGCCCGGACTTCCGGCTGGGTTACAATGAGCAGTTCTTC. Translated, it gives CASSPDFRLGYNEQFF. The chain joins TRBV5-1 to TRBJ2-1, with a tentative D call TRBD2 (5 bases). Deletions cut 4 bases from V and 4 bases from J, with 18 bases between. Germline V lookup: CDR1 SGHRS, CDR2 YFSETQ. The CDR3 extends over 16 amino acids.